This T cell receptor (beta chain) emerged from a study of T-cell reconstitution after alpha-beta-depleted transplantation in children. CDR3 length: 12 residues. Trimming removed 1 base from V and 7 bases from J, with 7 bases in between. For TCRbeta, the library was prepared with unique molecular identifiers. TCRdb analysed the PCR reads with MiXCR anew, one entry per CDR3 protein. The sample yields about 31,000 distinct CDR3 sequences, approximately 6.5% seen once. Regarding the study as a whole: Expanded graft clones numbering several hundred reportedly gave rise to alpha-beta T cells about two months after transplant.

This clonotype was found many times. Its antigen remains unidentified. This chain joins TRBV12-3 or TRBV12-4 and TRBJ2-5, with D possibly called TRBD1 or TRBD2 (5 bases each). The receptor's source is a child under two years old who had a stem cell transplant for acute myeloid leukemia, so the T cells may come from the graft donor. The source material was peripheral blood, sampled 60 days after TCRalphabeta/CD19-depleted stem cell transplant. In DNA form, the CDR3 reads TGTGCCAGCAGTTTAGGGGGGAGGACCCAGTACTTC. This sequence encodes CASSLGGRTQYF.